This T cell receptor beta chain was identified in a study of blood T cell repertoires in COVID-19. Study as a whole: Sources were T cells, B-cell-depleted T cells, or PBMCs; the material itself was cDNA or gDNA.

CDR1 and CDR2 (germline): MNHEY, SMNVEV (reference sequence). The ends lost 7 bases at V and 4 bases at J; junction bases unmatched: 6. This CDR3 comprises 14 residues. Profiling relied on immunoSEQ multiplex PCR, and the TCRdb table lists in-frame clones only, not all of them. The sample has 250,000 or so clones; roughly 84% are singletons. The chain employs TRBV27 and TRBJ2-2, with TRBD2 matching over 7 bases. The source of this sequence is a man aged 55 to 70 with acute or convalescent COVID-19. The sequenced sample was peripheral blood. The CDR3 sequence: CASTRASGTGELFF. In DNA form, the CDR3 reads TGTGCCAGCACCAGGGCTAGCGGCACCGGGGAGCTGTTTTTT.